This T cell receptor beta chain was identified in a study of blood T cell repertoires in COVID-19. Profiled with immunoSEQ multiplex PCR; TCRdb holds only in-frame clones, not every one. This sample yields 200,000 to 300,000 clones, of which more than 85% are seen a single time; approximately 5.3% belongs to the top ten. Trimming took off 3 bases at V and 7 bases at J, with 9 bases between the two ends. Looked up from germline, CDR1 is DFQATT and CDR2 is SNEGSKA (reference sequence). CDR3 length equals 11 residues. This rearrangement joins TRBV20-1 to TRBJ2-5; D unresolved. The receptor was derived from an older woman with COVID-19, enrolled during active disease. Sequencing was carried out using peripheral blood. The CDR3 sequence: CSASVPRTQYF. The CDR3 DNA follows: TGCAGTGCTAGTGTCCCTAGGACCCAGTACTTC.